One and the same sample provided the 24 T cell receptor beta chains below, sequenced in a study of blood T cell repertoires in COVID-19. The assay was immunoSEQ multiplex PCR, and TCRdb's table has in-frame clones only and misses some. The sample consists of 150,000 to 200,000 clones, just under 90% of them appearing once. Specimen: peripheral blood. The source is a man aged 18 to 35 with active or convalescent COVID-19.

J is TRBJ1-2 and V is TRBV18; D gene unclear. The V gene lost 0 bases and the J gene lost 3 bases, with 5 bases spanning the gap. CDR3 length equals 13 residues. CDR1 and CDR2 (germline): KGHSH, LQKENI. The CDR3 bases are TGTGCCAGCTCACCACCCGAGGACTATGGCTACACCTTC. It codes for CASSPPEDYGYTF.

This clone turned up a few times. The chain recombines TRBV4-1 with TRBJ2-7; D is ambiguous. Germline V gives CDR1 MGHRA, CDR2 YSYEKL. This CDR3 comprises 9 residues. V lost 2 bases to trimming and J lost 11 bases, with 4 bases between them. CDR3 in DNA: TGCGCCAGCAGCCAATATGAGTACTTC. This gives the protein CASSQYEYF.

This clone was seen more than once but under ten times. The chain has TRBV19 and TRBJ1-5; 8 bases agree with TRBD1. Germline V gene data show CDR1 as LNHDA and CDR2 as SQIVND (reference sequence). V lost 4 bases, J lost 6 bases, and 11 bases stayed unmatched. There are 16 residues in the CDR3. CDR3 amino acids: CASSNRTGFTGQPQHF. The CDR3 DNA sequence: TGTGCCAGTAGTAATCGGACAGGGTTTACAGGTCAGCCCCAGCATTTT.

The gene calls are TRBV6-5 and TRBJ2-1; weak D call: TRBD1 (5 bases). Between the trimmed V and J ends, which lost 6 bases and 0 bases, there was a span of 12 bases. CDR1 and CDR2 from the germline V gene are MNHEY and SVGAGI. The length of the CDR3 is 15 residues. CDR3: CASRPQGYSYNEQFF. CDR3 in DNA: TGTGCCAGCAGGCCTCAGGGTTACTCCTACAATGAGCAGTTCTTC.

There are a few counts of this clone. V usage is TRBV5-1 and J usage is TRBJ1-2, with 9 bases that match TRBD1. CDR3 length: 13 residues. The V gene's germline CDR1 is SGHRS and CDR2 YFSETQ. J was trimmed by 5 bases and V by 4 bases; bases with no gene match: 3. CDR3 sequence (DNA): TGCGCCAGCAGCCACGGACAGGGGTATGGCTACACCTTC. Amino acid sequence: CASSHGQGYGYTF.

This chain connects TRBV11-3 to TRBJ2-2, with D uncertain. CDR1 is SGHNT, CDR2 YENEEA, per germline. Trimming removed 5 bases at V and 6 bases at J, with 13 bases between. The CDR3 extends over 14 amino acids. The CDR3 coding sequence is TGTGCCAGCAGCCAAACACCTTCGTCCGGGGAGCTGTTTTTT. Protein: CASSQTPSSGELFF.

The V and J genes are TRBV27 and TRBJ2-5, with a tentative D call TRBD2 (6 bases). CDR1 is MNHEY and CDR2 is SMNVEV in the germline V gene (reference sequence). V lost 4 bases to trimming and J lost 1 base, with 13 bases between them. This CDR3 comprises 15 residues. CDR3 nucleotides: TGTGCCAGCAGTTCGCTCGGAGGGGCCCAAGAGACCCAGTACTTC. Its protein product is CASSSLGGAQETQYF.

The chain couples TRBV13 to TRBJ2-5; 11 bases align to TRBD2. The J segment lost 5 bases and the V segment lost 5 bases, leaving 4 bases of the junction unmatched. The CDR3 runs 14 residues. Germline V CDR1 and CDR2: PRHDT, FYEKMQ (reference sequence). CDR3 coding DNA: TGTGCCAGCAGCGAGACTAGCGGGGTGGAGACCCAGTACTTC. It codes for CASSETSGVETQYF.

The CDR3 reads CASRHRTGTNTGELFF. The CDR3 bases are TGCGCCAGCCGACACCGGACAGGGACGAACACCGGGGAGCTGTTTTTT. V gene TRBV5-1 combines with J gene TRBJ2-2; 8 nucleotides match TRBD1. Germline assignment: CDR1 SGHRS and CDR2 YFSETQ. Germline trimming cut 7 bases from V and 0 bases from J; bases unmatched to any gene: 8. The CDR3 spans 16 residues. Complete variable domain (other parts from reference TRBV5-1 and TRBJ2-2): KAGVTQTPRYLIKTRGQQVTLSCSPISGHRSVSWYQQTPGQGLQFLFEYFSETQRNKGNFPGRFSGRQFSNSRSEMNVSTLELGDSALYLCASRHRTGTNTGELFFGEGSRLTVL.

The V gene is TRBV5-1, the J gene TRBJ1-4; unclear D gene. The length of the CDR3 is 15 residues. Trimming left V 0 bases short and J 4 bases short, with 10 bases between. Per germline, CDR1 SGHRS and CDR2 YFSETQ. The CDR3 DNA is TGCGCCAGCAGCTTGGCCGCTAGCCGTAATGAAAAACTGTTTTTT. Protein: CASSLAASRNEKLFF.

This sequence joins TRBV5-6 and TRBJ2-1; 11 bases fit TRBD2. The CDR3 extends over 17 amino acids. CDR1 is SGHDT and CDR2 is YYEEEE in the germline V gene. V lost 1 base and J lost 4; bases outside the gene matches: 7. Here the CDR3 reads CASSLISGGALYNEQFF. CDR3 DNA: TGTGCCAGCAGCTTGATTAGCGGGGGGGCATTGTACAATGAGCAGTTCTTC.

This chain links TRBV11-1 with TRBJ2-1; 9 nucleotides line up with TRBD2. The CDR3 runs 15 residues. V dropped 4 bases and J dropped 9; count of bases not matched to a gene: 10. Germline V gene lookup returns CDR1 SGHAT and CDR2 FQDESV (reference sequence). CDR3 in DNA: TGTGCCAGCAGCTCTGGCGGGGGGGAGACAGGTGAGCAGTTCTTC. The encoded protein is CASSSGGGETGEQFF.

The chain has TRBV11-2 and TRBJ2-7, with D unresolved. With 1 base removed from V and 6 bases from J, the gap between germline ends came to 13 bases. CDR1 SGHAT and CDR2 FQNNGV come from the germline V gene. The CDR3 has 14 residues. The CDR3 sequence: CASSLASPPFEQYF. The CDR3 DNA reads as TGTGCCAGCAGCTTAGCGAGCCCGCCTTTCGAGCAGTACTTC.

In nucleotides, the CDR3 is TGTGCCAGCAGCTTGTACGGGGTGGATCAGCCCCAGCATTTT. The encoded protein is CASSLYGVDQPQHF. V is TRBV5-5 and J is TRBJ1-5, with D uncertain. This CDR3 has 14 amino acids. V was shortened by 1 base and J by 5 bases, with 10 bases between the two germline ends. CDR1 SGHKS and CDR2 YYEKEE come from the germline V gene (reference sequence).

The rearrangement links TRBV2 to TRBJ2-7; 9 bases match TRBD2. CDR1 and CDR2 (germline): SNHLY, FYNNEI. V trimming: 10 bases; J trimming: 4 bases; junction bases outside the gene matches: 14. The CDR3 has 15 residues. The DNA for the CDR3 is TGTGCCACCTCACGTGGGCGGGAGGGCCAATACGAGCAGTACTTC. Encoded protein: CATSRGREGQYEQYF.

For the CDR3, the DNA is TGTGCCAGCAACCAGGACACCGGGGAGCTGTTTTTT. Its translation: CASNQDTGELFF. The chain combines TRBV28 with TRBJ2-2, with D hard to call. The V end lost 7 bases, the J end lost 3 bases, and 6 bases lay between the germline ends. This CDR3 comprises 12 residues. Germline CDR1 MDHEN, CDR2 SYDVKM.

V usage is TRBV5-5 and J usage is TRBJ1-6, with 7 bases fitting TRBD1. Germline V gives CDR1 SGHKS, CDR2 YYEKEE (reference sequence). The trim removed 2 bases at V and 3 bases at J, leaving 2 bases unmatched. CDR3 length: 15 residues. The CDR3 sequence is CASSFAGGYNSPLHF. CDR3 in DNA: TGTGCCAGCAGCTTTGCAGGGGGCTATAATTCACCCCTCCACTTT.

CDR3 sequence reads: CASSSDRMNTEAFF. CDR3 coding DNA: TGCGCCAGCAGCTCCGACAGAATGAACACTGAAGCTTTCTTT. The chain uses TRBV5-1 and TRBJ1-1, with D maybe TRBD1 (5 bases). Per germline, CDR1 SGHRS and CDR2 YFSETQ. V lost 3 bases and J 0 bases, leaving 9 bases between the germline ends. There are 14 residues in the CDR3.

The rearrangement joins TRBV11-3 to TRBJ2-1, with 9 bases that match TRBD2. Looked up from germline, CDR1 is SGHNT and CDR2 is YENEEA. The CDR3 is 18 residues long. V lost 5 bases to trimming and J lost 8 bases; unmatched junction nucleotides: 19. For the CDR3, the DNA is TGTGCCAGCAGCCGAGGGGTCTGGGTCGGCGGGAGGGTAGATGAGCAGTTCTTC. It specifies CASSRGVWVGGRVDEQFF.

The chain has TRBV5-1 and TRBJ1-3; D call uncertain. Trimming removed 0 bases at V and 0 bases at J, with 10 bases between. The CDR3 is made up of 16 amino acids. Per the germline V gene, CDR1 is SGHRS and CDR2 is YFSETQ. CDR3 coding DNA: TGCGCCAGCAGCTTGGAGGGAGTGTTCTCTGGAAACACCATATATTTT. It is translated as CASSLEGVFSGNTIYF.

This clone was counted only a few times. The chain links TRBV14 to TRBJ1-6; 7 bases line up with TRBD1. V shed 0 bases, J shed 10 bases, and the junction held 3 bases outside the gene matches. The CDR3 consists of 14 residues. Germline CDR1 reads SGHDN; CDR2 reads FVKESK. CDR3 sequence (DNA): TGTGCCAGCAGCCAAGAAGGGGGCTGGTCACCCCTCCACTTT. It encodes CASSQEGGWSPLHF.

The chain couples TRBV29-1 to TRBJ1-2; D remains ambiguous. Germline-derived CDR1 and CDR2 are SQVTM and ANQGSEA. The CDR3 loop spans 11 amino acids. V lost 3 bases, J lost 6 bases, and 8 bases lay in between. Written as DNA, the CDR3 is TGCAGCGTTGAGTATATAAATGGCTACACCTTC. Translated, it gives CSVEYINGYTF.

As concerns this clone: At one end the junction does not follow the germline gene, possibly because of a read error. CDR3 in amino acids: CASSLWGLAANF. The CDR3 DNA reads as TGTGCCAGCAGCTTATGGGGACTAGCGGCAAACTTC. The chain combines TRBV11-2 with TRBJ2-7; TRBD2 agrees at 11 bases. The CDR3 loop spans 12 amino acids. Germline V CDR1 and CDR2: SGHAT, FQNNGV.

This rearrangement joins TRBV9 to TRBJ2-5, with D perhaps matching TRBD2 (7 bases). CDR1 and CDR2 from the germline V gene are SGDLS and YYNGEE. The CDR3 length is 14 residues. The ends were cut back, 3 bases at V and 3 bases at J, with 12 bases in the middle. The CDR3 region is CASSAGGREETQYF. CDR3 sequence (DNA): TGTGCCAGCAGCGCGGGGGGCAGGGAAGAGACCCAGTACTTC.